Shown below are 32 T cell receptor beta chains from a single sample sequenced in a study of T cell changes during pregnancy in multiple sclerosis. Repertoires were generated with immunoSEQ multiplex PCR, while TCRdb's copy carries only in-frame clones and drops some. The data contain fewer than 85,000 clones, about 94% of them seen just once; the ten biggest clones take up 2.5%. The material was peripheral blood, obtained in the third trimester of pregnancy. The origin of the receptors is a female donor with multiple sclerosis, enrolled in a pregnancy study.

The genes are TRBV27 and TRBJ1-2, with a tentative D call TRBD1 (6 bases). The germline V gene has CDR1 MNHEY and CDR2 SMNVEV (reference sequence). V was shortened by 4 bases and J by 4 bases, with 10 bases between the two germline ends. This CDR3 region has 13 residues. CDR3 coding DNA: TGTGCCAGCAGTTCCGGGACAACCTATGGCTACACCTTC. It translates to CASSSGTTYGYTF.

The rearrangement joins TRBV6-1 to TRBJ1-1; 9 bases agree with TRBD1. There are 16 residues in the CDR3. Germline CDR1 MNHNS, CDR2 SASEGT. J lost 4 bases, V lost 4 bases, and 10 bases had no gene match. The CDR3 region is CASSALNTGGTTEAFF. CDR3 coding DNA: TGTGCCAGCAGTGCATTAAATACAGGGGGCACCACTGAAGCTTTCTTT.

V usage is TRBV16 and J usage is TRBJ2-7, with no clear D. Trimming took off 2 bases at V and 6 bases at J, with 11 bases between the two ends. Germline V gene data show CDR1 as KGHSY and CDR2 as FQNENV. The CDR3 runs 13 residues. Here the CDR3 reads CASSQKLGSEQYF. Here the CDR3 DNA reads TGTGCCAGCAGCCAAAAACTGGGCTCCGAGCAGTACTTC.

The genes are TRBV5-4 and TRBJ2-2; 9 nucleotides agree with TRBD2. The CDR3 is 16 residues long. From germline, CDR1 is SGHNT and CDR2 YYREEE (reference sequence). Germline trimming cut 1 base from V and 4 bases from J; bases unmatched to any gene: 5. CDR3 DNA: TGTGCCAGCAGCTTGAAGGCGGGGGGGCGCACCGGGGAGCTGTTTTTT. This gives the protein CASSLKAGGRTGELFF.

This clone was recorded once. The chain uses TRBV7-9 and TRBJ2-3, with TRBD2 matching over 7 bases. CDR1 and CDR2 (germline): SEHNR, FQNEAQ (reference sequence). The length of the CDR3 is 16 residues. The junction had 6 bases not matched to a gene; V was cut back by 1 base and J by 2 bases. This chain's CDR3 is CASSLGSAGNTDTQYF. In nucleotides, the CDR3 is TGTGCCAGCAGCTTAGGGTCAGCGGGGAACACAGATACGCAGTATTTT.

The J gene is TRBJ2-7, the V gene TRBV5-1, with 11 bases that match TRBD1. Germline lookup yields CDR1 SGHRS and CDR2 YFSETQ. The CDR3 extends over 15 amino acids. The V segment lost 0 bases and the J segment 6 bases; nucleotides outside the gene matches: 5. The CDR3 DNA reads TGCGCCAGCAGCTTGGAATCGGGGACAGGGGGCGAGCAGTACTTC. Protein: CASSLESGTGGEQYF.

This chain uses TRBV11-2 with TRBJ1-1, with no clear D. V lost 2 bases and J 1 base, leaving 8 bases between the germline ends. Germline lookup yields CDR1 SGHAT and CDR2 FQNNGV. The CDR3 has 14 residues. As DNA, the CDR3 is TGTGCCAGCAGCTTAAACGGTAGGAACACTGAAGCTTTCTTT. Translating it yields CASSLNGRNTEAFF. Using reference TRBV11-2 and TRBJ1-1 for the parts outside the CDR3, the full variable domain is EAGVAQSPRYKIIEKRQSVAFWCNPISGHATLYWYQQILGQGPKLLIQFQNNGVVDDSQLPKDRFSAERLKGVDSTLKIQPAKLEDSAVYLCASSLNGRNTEAFFGQGTRLTVV.

The chain has TRBV14 and TRBJ1-2; tentative D call: TRBD1 (5 bases). CDR1 is SGHDN and CDR2 is FVKESK in the germline V gene. Trimming pared 4 bases from V and 4 bases from J, leaving 13 bases between. There are 14 residues in the CDR3. The CDR3, as DNA: TGTGCCAGCAGCCTTCTGGGAGGGGCCTATGGCTACACCTTC. It encodes CASSLLGGAYGYTF.

This chain uses TRBV18 with TRBJ2-1; possible D gene TRBD2, 6 bases. This CDR3 spans 16 amino acids. Germline CDR1 reads KGHSH; CDR2 reads LQKENI. Trimming removed 4 bases from V and 0 bases from J, with 13 bases in between. CDR3 amino acids: CASSRRLDSSYNEQFF. CDR3 in DNA: TGTGCCAGCTCACGTAGACTAGACAGCTCCTACAATGAGCAGTTCTTC.

J is TRBJ1-5 and V is TRBV2; possible D gene TRBD1, 5 bases. From germline, CDR1 is SNHLY and CDR2 FYNNEI. The CDR3 contains 14 residues. V was shortened by 5 bases and J by 0 bases, with 8 bases between the two germline ends. The CDR3 protein is CASSRGNSNQPQHF. The CDR3 DNA reads TGTGCCAGCAGTAGGGGAAATAGCAATCAGCCCCAGCATTTT. Complete variable domain (other parts from reference TRBV2 and TRBJ1-5): EPEVTQTPSHQVTQMGQEVILRCVPISNHLYFYWYRQILGQKVEFLVSFYNNEISEKSEIFDDQFSVERPDGSNFTLKIRSTKLEDSAMYFCASSRGNSNQPQHFGDGTRLSIL.

The rearrangement links TRBV14 to TRBJ1-2; D is perhaps TRBD1 (5 bases). V lost 8 bases, J lost 6 bases, and 10 bases lay in between. The CDR3 length is 11 residues. CDR1 and CDR2 from the germline V gene are SGHDN and FVKESK. The CDR3 DNA reads TGTGCCAGCGGGGGGGTTGATGGCTACACCTTC. This codes for CASGGVDGYTF.

V is TRBV14 and J is TRBJ2-2; D might be TRBD2 (6 bases). Trimming stripped 2 bases from V and 5 bases from J, with 12 bases between. CDR3 size: 15 residues. Germline-derived CDR1 and CDR2 are SGHDN and FVKESK. CDR3 sequence reads: CASSQTRGTTGELFF. The CDR3 region has the DNA TGTGCCAGCAGCCAAACCCGGGGGACGACCGGGGAGCTGTTTTTT.

The chain has TRBV18 and TRBJ1-1; no clear D gene. CDR1 is KGHSH, CDR2 LQKENI, per germline. The CDR3 runs to 15 residues. The ends were cut back, 3 bases at V and 1 base at J, with 12 bases in the middle. In DNA form, the CDR3 reads TGTGCCAGCTCACCCCCCTCGGTCGGGAACACTGAAGCTTTCTTT. Amino acid sequence: CASSPPSVGNTEAFF. Together with reference TRBV18 and TRBJ1-1, the CDR3 gives the full variable domain: NAGVMQNPRHLVRRRGQEARLRCSPMKGHSHVYWYRQLPEEGLKFMVYLQKENIIDESGMPKERFSAEFPKEGPSILRIQQVVRGDSAAYFCASSPPSVGNTEAFFGQGTRLTVV.

J is TRBJ2-3 and V is TRBV21-1; TRBD1, as called in the table, went unchecked against the DNA. TRBV21-1 is termed a pseudogene. This CDR3 is 15 amino acids long. CDR3 sequence (DNA): TGTGCCAGCAGCAAGGCCGGGACAGGGGAAGATACGCAGTATTTT. Amino acids: CASSKAGTGEDTQYF.

The chain uses TRBV2 and TRBJ2-2; 7 positions match TRBD1. The germline V gene encodes CDR1 SNHLY and CDR2 FYNNEI. The CDR3 length is 13 residues. The V and J ends lost 9 bases and 3 bases, in that order; junction bases with no gene match: 4. The CDR3 bases are TGTGCCAGACAGGGGACCGACACCGGGGAGCTGTTTTTT. Protein: CARQGTDTGELFF.

The V gene is TRBV30, the J gene TRBJ1-2; 9 bases are a match to TRBD1. The germline gives CDR1 GTSNPN, CDR2 SVGIG (reference sequence). This CDR3 contains 13 residues. V dropped 8 bases and J dropped 6; count of bases not matched to a gene: 10. The CDR3 DNA reads as TGTGCCCGGACAGGGGCCCCCCTGAATGGCTACACCTTC. It yields the protein CARTGAPLNGYTF.

This clone was detected only once. The chain combines TRBV25-1 with TRBJ1-2; D may be TRBD1 (5 bases). The V gene lost 4 bases and the J gene lost 3 bases, with 12 bases spanning the gap. Germline V gives CDR1 MGHDK, CDR2 SYGVNS. There are 14 residues in the CDR3. The CDR3, as DNA: TGTGCCAGCAGTGGGTGGGGGGTCGACTATGGCTACACCTTC. This codes for CASSGWGVDYGYTF.

The V and J genes are TRBV11-2 and TRBJ2-7; 8 bases agree with TRBD1. Germline V gene lookup returns CDR1 SGHAT and CDR2 FQNNGV. V lost 5 bases, J lost 2 bases, and 5 bases stayed unmatched. The CDR3 has 14 amino acids. The CDR3 DNA sequence: TGTGCCAGCAGCCTCCAGACAGGGGCCTACGAGCAGTACTTC. Translated: CASSLQTGAYEQYF.

The chain carries TRBV27 and TRBJ2-7, with 10 bases aligning to TRBD1. Trimming took 6 bases from V and 6 from J; bases not matched to a gene: 5. The germline CDR1 and CDR2 sequences are MNHEY and SMNVEV (reference sequence). CDR3 length: 13 amino acids. The CDR3 bases are TGTGCCAGCAGCCGGGACAGGGGTCTCGAGCAGTACTTC. The encoded protein is CASSRDRGLEQYF.

J is TRBJ1-1 and V is TRBV2, with a tentative D call TRBD1 (5 bases). V lost 8 bases, J lost 10 bases, and 17 bases lay in between. The CDR3 has 12 residues. Germline V gives CDR1 SNHLY, CDR2 FYNNEI. The CDR3 here is CASGGGGTGAFF. The CDR3 DNA is TGTGCCAGCGGGGGGGGAGGGACGGGAGCTTTCTTT.

This chain joins TRBV7-2 and TRBJ2-3, with 10 bases matching TRBD2. The CDR3 has 16 amino acids. V trimming: 3 bases; J trimming: 1 base; junction bases outside the gene matches: 4. CDR1 and CDR2 (germline): SGHTA, FQGNSA. CDR3 residues: CASSFPAGGGTDTQYF. CDR3 nucleotides: TGTGCCAGCAGCTTTCCAGCGGGGGGGGGCACAGATACGCAGTATTTT.

A few counts support this clone. This rearrangement joins TRBV7-9 to TRBJ1-2; 12 bases map to TRBD1. CDR1 and CDR2 from the germline V gene are SEHNR and FQNEAQ (reference sequence). The CDR3 has 15 amino acids. Losses at the gene ends were 5 bases for V and 6 bases for J; bases not matched to a gene: 7. The CDR3 nucleotides are TGTGCCAGCAGCCGGGACAGGGGGCGAGTCGATGGCTACACCTTC. It translates to CASSRDRGRVDGYTF.

This clone was detected only a few times. The same CDR3 also results from other DNA sequences found in this sample. The chain employs TRBV6-4 and TRBJ2-1, with 8 bases lining up with TRBD2. The CDR3 consists of 15 residues. Trimming cost V 0 bases and J 7 bases; bases outside gene matches: 5. Germline CDR1 is MRHNA and CDR2 is SNTAGT. The CDR3: CASSDSSGGVNEQFF. DNA of the CDR3: TGTGCCAGCAGTGACTCTTCGGGGGGGGTGAATGAGCAGTTCTTC.

This clone was picked up one time. The chain recombines TRBV7-9 with TRBJ1-2; 12 nucleotides match TRBD1. After removal of 5 bases from V and 4 bases from J, the junction contained 8 bases not matched to a gene. Germline loops: CDR1 SEHNR, CDR2 FQNEAQ (reference sequence). The CDR3 runs to 16 residues. The CDR3 DNA is TGTGCCAGCAGCCCCGGGGACAGGGGGCTCGGCTATGGCTACACCTTC. It specifies CASSPGDRGLGYGYTF.

The chain combines TRBV19 with TRBJ2-7, with TRBD2 matching 14 bases. CDR1 is LNHDA and CDR2 is SQIVND in the germline V gene (reference sequence). This CDR3 contains 14 residues. V lost 8 bases to trimming and J lost 6 bases; unmatched junction nucleotides: 6. The CDR3 DNA sequence: TGTGCCAGTCGGACTAGCGGGAGGTCGGGCGAGCAGTACTTC. Amino acids: CASRTSGRSGEQYF. Using reference TRBV19 and TRBJ2-7 for the parts outside the CDR3, the full variable domain is DGGITQSPKYLFRKEGQNVTLSCEQNLNHDAMYWYRQDPGQGLRLIYYSQIVNDFQKGDIAEGYSVSREKKESFPLTVTSAQKNPTAFYLCASRTSGRSGEQYFGPGTRLTVT.

The rearrangement links TRBV19 to TRBJ2-3, with unresolved D. The germline V gene encodes CDR1 LNHDA and CDR2 SQIVND (reference sequence). The V end was cut by 3 bases, the J end by 1 base, with 8 bases between. This CDR3 is 14 amino acids long. This CDR3 reads CASSIRVGTDTQYF. The CDR3, as DNA: TGTGCCAGTAGTATTCGGGTGGGCACAGATACGCAGTATTTT.

This rearrangement joins TRBV5-1 to TRBJ2-1, with 9 bases fitting TRBD2. Germline trimming cut 6 bases from V and 6 bases from J; bases unmatched to any gene: 10. This CDR3 is built from 15 residues. The V gene's germline CDR1 is SGHRS and CDR2 YFSETQ. CDR3 bases: TGCGCCAGCATGCTAGCGGGGCGGAATTTCAATGAGCAGTTCTTC. This sequence encodes CASMLAGRNFNEQFF.

The CDR3 DNA sequence: TGTGCCAGCAGCTCTCAGGGGCTCACAGGGTTTCGCGAGCAGTACTTC. Translation gives CASSSQGLTGFREQYF. This chain uses TRBV27 with TRBJ2-7, with a tentative D call TRBD1 (6 bases). Germline-derived CDR1 and CDR2 are MNHEY and SMNVEV (reference sequence). V gave up 6 bases and J gave up 6 bases, with 24 bases separating them. This CDR3 contains 16 residues.

The rearrangement joins TRBV27 to TRBJ1-2; perhaps TRBD1 as D (6 bases). The germline CDR1 and CDR2 sequences are MNHEY and SMNVEV (reference sequence). V was shortened by 2 bases and J by 5 bases, with 15 bases between the two germline ends. This CDR3 comprises 15 residues. The CDR3 DNA reads as TGTGCCAGCAGTTTAGATTACAGGGACGGGTATGGCTACACCTTC. Amino acid sequence: CASSLDYRDGYGYTF.

The chain carries TRBV6-5 and TRBJ2-7; perhaps TRBD1 as D (6 bases). CDR3 length: 15 residues. The V end lost 4 bases, the J end lost 2 bases, and 15 bases lay between the germline ends. Germline CDR1 and CDR2: MNHEY and SVGAGI. CDR3: CASSSPGHKAYEQYF. The CDR3, as DNA: TGTGCCAGCAGTTCCCCGGGACATAAGGCCTACGAGCAGTACTTC.

The chain joins TRBV14 to TRBJ1-6; 7 bases line up with TRBD1. The CDR3 is 13 residues long. V shed 5 bases, J shed 9 bases, and the junction held 4 bases outside the gene matches. Germline V gives CDR1 SGHDN, CDR2 FVKESK. The CDR3 coding sequence is TGTGCCAGCAGCTTAGGGGGCGCTTCACCCCTCCACTTT. This translates into CASSLGGASPLHF.

The CDR3 nucleotides read TGTGCCAGCAGCCAAGAAGATTCGCGCGCGGCCAGGGGACAAGAGACCCAGTACTTC. Translated: CASSQEDSRAARGQETQYF. The V and J genes are TRBV4-2 and TRBJ2-5; possibly TRBD1 for D (6 bases). The CDR3 spans 19 residues. CDR1 and CDR2 from the germline V gene are LGHNA and YNFKEQ. V lost 0 bases and J 2 bases, leaving 22 bases between the germline ends.